Presented here are 24 T cell receptor beta chains from one specimen sequenced in a study of T cell responses to AZD1222 COVID-19 vaccine. Here immunoSEQ multiplex PCR was the method, and the copy in TCRdb shows in-frame clones only, minus some. The sample consists of tens of thousands of clones, more than 75% of them appearing once. The source was peripheral blood, collected on day 0 of AZD1222 vaccination. The source of these receptors is an adult in good health.

This clone came up once. The V and J genes are TRBV5-8 and TRBJ2-7; D is uncertain. V dropped 2 bases and J dropped 0 bases, with 12 bases sitting between them. The CDR3 is 15 amino acids. Germline CDR1 reads SGHTS; CDR2 reads YDEGEE. CDR3 sequence: CASSLPGPSSYEQYF. The CDR3 DNA sequence: TGTGCCAGCAGCTTACCGGGCCCAAGCTCCTACGAGCAGTACTTC.

Only a few counts were recorded for this clone. The chain couples TRBV11-2 to TRBJ2-7; TRBD1 agrees at 8 bases. The trim removed 5 bases at V and 0 bases at J, leaving 9 bases unmatched. The CDR3 runs to 16 residues. The germline CDR1 and CDR2 sequences are SGHAT and FQNNGV. In DNA form, the CDR3 reads TGTGCCAGCAGCCCCCGGACAGGGTTATTCTCCTACGAGCAGTACTTC. It is translated as CASSPRTGLFSYEQYF.

The chain has TRBV7-2 and TRBJ2-4, with 8 positions matching TRBD2. V dropped 3 bases and J dropped 0; count of bases not matched to a gene: 4. Germline V gene lookup returns CDR1 SGHTA and CDR2 FQGNSA. The CDR3 has 16 residues. The CDR3 DNA sequence: TGTGCCAGCAGCTTCTTGAGCGGGAGAGCCAAAAACATTCAGTACTTC. This translates into CASSFLSGRAKNIQYF.

This clone showed up just a few times. The CDR3 region is CASRDLAGGSTDTQYF. The CDR3 region has the DNA TGTGCCAGTAGGGATCTAGCGGGGGGGAGCACAGATACGCAGTATTTT. The rearrangement uses TRBV19 and TRBJ2-3, with 12 positions matching TRBD2. The CDR3 runs 16 residues. Germline V gene data show CDR1 as LNHDA and CDR2 as SQIVND (reference sequence). The trim removed 6 bases at V and 0 bases at J, leaving 4 bases unmatched.

The chain links TRBV5-1 to TRBJ2-1; 7 bases fit TRBD2. The CDR3 contains 15 residues. V gave up 1 base and J gave up 8 bases; unmatched junction bases: 9. Germline CDR1 is SGHRS and CDR2 is YFSETQ. In DNA, the CDR3 is TGCGCCAGCAGCTTGTCCCATACTAGCGCCCATGAGCAGTTCTTC. Amino acids: CASSLSHTSAHEQFF.

This rearrangement joins TRBV5-1 to TRBJ2-1; D call uncertain. V shed 0 bases and J shed 0 bases, with 10 bases lying between them. CDR1 is SGHRS and CDR2 is YFSETQ in the germline V gene. The CDR3 extends over 16 amino acids. In DNA form, the CDR3 reads TGCGCCAGCAGCTTGGATGGATTCAGCTCCTACAATGAGCAGTTCTTC. Translating it yields CASSLDGFSSYNEQFF.

The V gene is TRBV19, the J gene TRBJ1-6, with D possibly TRBD1 on 5 matching bases. Germline V lookup: CDR1 LNHDA, CDR2 SQIVND (reference sequence). The CDR3 sequence is 15 residues long. Trimming left V 11 bases short and J 5 bases short, with 19 bases between. The CDR3 protein is CASRRGAGDNSPLHF. The CDR3 DNA reads as TGTGCCTCACGCCGAGGGGCAGGCGATAATTCACCCCTCCACTTT.

The chain employs TRBV19 and TRBJ1-1; the match to TRBD1 covers 7 bases. CDR3 length: 14 residues. CDR1 LNHDA and CDR2 SQIVND come from the germline V gene (reference sequence). The V segment lost 3 bases and the J segment 9 bases; nucleotides outside the gene matches: 10. CDR3 coding DNA: TGTGCCAGTAGTATGGGCCAGGGGGGGAGAAAAGCTTTCTTT. This encodes CASSMGQGGRKAFF.

The gene calls are TRBV7-6 and TRBJ1-1, with unresolved D. The CDR3 has 13 amino acids. Trimming cost V 0 bases and J 7 bases, with 9 bases left between them. Germline V gives CDR1 SGHVS, CDR2 FNYEAQ. CDR3 in DNA: TGTGCCAGCAGCTTAGCGTCAGGTGGTGAAGCTTTCTTT. Encoded protein: CASSLASGGEAFF.

The chain has TRBV27 and TRBJ1-2, with a possible D match to TRBD1 (5 bases). Trimming cost V 2 bases and J 4 bases, with 11 bases left between them. Per the germline V gene, CDR1 is MNHEY and CDR2 is SMNVEV (reference sequence). The CDR3 extends over 14 amino acids. This CDR3 reads CASSLAGGGYGYTF. The CDR3 DNA reads as TGTGCCAGCAGTTTAGCCGGGGGTGGCTATGGCTACACCTTC.

The J gene is TRBJ2-3, the V gene TRBV5-4, with a possible D match to TRBD1 (5 bases). Germline V gene lookup returns CDR1 SGHNT and CDR2 YYREEE (reference sequence). This CDR3 contains 13 residues. The germline V and J ends were trimmed by 4 bases and 13 bases, with 19 bases remaining between them. The CDR3: CASSAAVDIPEYF. CDR3 coding DNA: TGTGCCAGCAGCGCGGCCGTGGACATCCCTGAGTATTTT. Using reference TRBV5-4 and TRBJ2-3 for the parts outside the CDR3, the full variable domain is ETGVTQSPTHLIKTRGQQVTLRCSSQSGHNTVSWYQQALGQGPQFIFQYYREEENGRGNFPPRFSGLQFPNYSSELNVNALELDDSALYLCASSAAVDIPEYFGPGTRLTVL.

This chain connects TRBV7-2 to TRBJ2-2; either TRBD1 or TRBD2 may supply D (6 bases each). From germline, CDR1 is SGHTA and CDR2 FQGNSA. V was pared by 5 bases and J by 5 bases, with 15 bases between. The CDR3 covers 15 residues. The DNA of the CDR3 is TGTGCCAGCAGCCCGACAATAGGGGGGACCGGGGAGCTGTTTTTT. Translated, it gives CASSPTIGGTGELFF.

The V call is TRBV27, the J call TRBJ2-3; the match to TRBD1 covers 11 bases. This CDR3 comprises 17 residues. CDR1 and CDR2 (germline): MNHEY, SMNVEV (reference sequence). Trimming removed 6 bases from V and 2 bases from J; junction bases left unmatched: 10. CDR3 in DNA: TGTGCCAGCAGACTTTGGACAGGGGGCGCACCCACAGATACGCAGTATTTT. It specifies CASRLWTGGAPTDTQYF.

This rearrangement joins TRBV30 to TRBJ2-3; weak D call: TRBD2 (5 bases). The CDR3 extends over 12 amino acids. Germline V lookup: CDR1 GTSNPN, CDR2 SVGIG (reference sequence). Deletions cut 6 bases from V and 1 base from J, with 8 bases between. The CDR3 reads CACTRGTDTQYF. CDR3 sequence (DNA): TGTGCCTGTACTAGAGGCACAGATACGCAGTATTTT.

This clone has just a few counts. The gene calls are TRBV10-3 and TRBJ1-1, with D possibly TRBD1 on 5 matching bases. With 4 bases removed from V and 1 base from J, the gap between germline ends came to 10 bases. This CDR3 comprises 14 residues. The germline V gene encodes CDR1 ENHRY and CDR2 SYGVKD. This CDR3 reads CAISGSGSNTEAFF. The CDR3 bases are TGTGCCATCAGTGGCTCAGGGTCGAACACTGAAGCTTTCTTT.

The chain links TRBV30 to TRBJ1-6; a weak D match, TRBD1 (5 bases). V lost 3 bases, J lost 17 bases, and 14 bases lay in between. Germline CDR1 reads GTSNPN; CDR2 reads SVGIG (reference sequence). The CDR3 is made up of 11 amino acids. The chain's CDR3 is CAWSPGQIFHF. The DNA for the CDR3 is TGTGCCTGGAGCCCAGGGCAGATTTTCCACTTT.

V usage is TRBV19 and J usage is TRBJ1-5, with 9 bases identical to TRBD1. Germline CDR1 is LNHDA and CDR2 is SQIVND (reference sequence). The CDR3 runs to 14 residues. V was pared by 5 bases and J by 6 bases, with 5 bases of the junction left unmatched. The CDR3 loop is CASSPGDRAQPQHF. CDR3 DNA sequence: TGTGCCAGTAGTCCCGGGGACAGGGCTCAGCCCCAGCATTTT.

The chain employs TRBV5-1 and TRBJ2-6; D possibly corresponds to TRBD1 (6 bases). The CDR3 spans 14 residues. In germline, CDR1 is SGHRS, CDR2 YFSETQ. V shed 7 bases and J shed 2 bases, with 10 bases lying between them. CDR3 bases: TGCGCCAGCGGACAGATTCCTGGGGCCAACGTCCTGACTTTC. Its protein product is CASGQIPGANVLTF.

The chain carries TRBV4-1 and TRBJ1-2, with D uncertain. Trimming pared 1 base from V and 8 bases from J, leaving 20 bases between. Germline V gene data show CDR1 as MGHRA and CDR2 as YSYEKL. The CDR3 is 16 amino acids. The CDR3 loop reads CASSQVRGRIPRGYTF. CDR3 bases: TGCGCCAGCAGCCAAGTCCGAGGACGGATCCCCCGCGGCTACACCTTC.

V is TRBV6-5 and J is TRBJ2-5; 7 nucleotides align to TRBD1. The germline gives CDR1 MNHEY, CDR2 SVGAGI. The trim removed 8 bases at V and 1 base at J, leaving 7 bases unmatched. This CDR3 comprises 14 residues. CDR3 nucleotides: TGTGCCAGCTTATCACCAGGGGGCCAAGAGACCCAGTACTTC. This encodes CASLSPGGQETQYF.

The rearrangement joins TRBV18 to TRBJ2-5; 12 bases are shared with TRBD1. The trim removed 1 base at V and 4 bases at J, leaving 7 bases unmatched. Germline V gene data show CDR1 as KGHSH and CDR2 as LQKENI. The CDR3 runs 17 residues. The CDR3 DNA sequence: TGTGCCAGCTCACCACTCCCCGGGACAGGGGGCGGAGAGACCCAGTACTTC. Residues: CASSPLPGTGGGETQYF.

This clone was counted once. The chain joins TRBV24-1 to TRBJ2-1; weak D call: TRBD1 (6 bases). The CDR3 covers 13 residues. Between the trimmed V and J ends, which lost 6 bases and 8 bases, there was a span of 13 bases. Germline loops: CDR1 KGHDR, CDR2 SFDVKD. CDR3 in amino acids: CATSRQGSDEQFF. CDR3 sequence (DNA): TGTGCCACCAGTAGGCAGGGGTCCGATGAGCAGTTCTTC.

This clone was counted a single time. This sequence joins TRBV4-1 and TRBJ2-1; TRBD2 matches at 10 bases. V trimming: 4 bases; J trimming: 7 bases; junction bases outside the gene matches: 16. The CDR3 sequence is 18 residues long. Germline V gene sequence: CDR1 MGHRA, CDR2 YSYEKL. CDR3 amino acids: CASSPYPGSGGVVNEQFF. CDR3 DNA sequence: TGCGCCAGCAGCCCCTATCCCGGGAGCGGGGGGGTGGTAAATGAGCAGTTCTTC.

This clone has only a few counts. CDR3: CASSEGSTDTQYF. CDR3 DNA sequence: TGTGCCAGCAGTGAGGGCAGCACAGATACGCAGTATTTT. The rearrangement joins TRBV2 to TRBJ2-3; the D is unclear. The germline gives CDR1 SNHLY, CDR2 FYNNEI. V was cut by 3 bases and J by 0 bases, with 4 bases left in between. The CDR3 has 13 residues.